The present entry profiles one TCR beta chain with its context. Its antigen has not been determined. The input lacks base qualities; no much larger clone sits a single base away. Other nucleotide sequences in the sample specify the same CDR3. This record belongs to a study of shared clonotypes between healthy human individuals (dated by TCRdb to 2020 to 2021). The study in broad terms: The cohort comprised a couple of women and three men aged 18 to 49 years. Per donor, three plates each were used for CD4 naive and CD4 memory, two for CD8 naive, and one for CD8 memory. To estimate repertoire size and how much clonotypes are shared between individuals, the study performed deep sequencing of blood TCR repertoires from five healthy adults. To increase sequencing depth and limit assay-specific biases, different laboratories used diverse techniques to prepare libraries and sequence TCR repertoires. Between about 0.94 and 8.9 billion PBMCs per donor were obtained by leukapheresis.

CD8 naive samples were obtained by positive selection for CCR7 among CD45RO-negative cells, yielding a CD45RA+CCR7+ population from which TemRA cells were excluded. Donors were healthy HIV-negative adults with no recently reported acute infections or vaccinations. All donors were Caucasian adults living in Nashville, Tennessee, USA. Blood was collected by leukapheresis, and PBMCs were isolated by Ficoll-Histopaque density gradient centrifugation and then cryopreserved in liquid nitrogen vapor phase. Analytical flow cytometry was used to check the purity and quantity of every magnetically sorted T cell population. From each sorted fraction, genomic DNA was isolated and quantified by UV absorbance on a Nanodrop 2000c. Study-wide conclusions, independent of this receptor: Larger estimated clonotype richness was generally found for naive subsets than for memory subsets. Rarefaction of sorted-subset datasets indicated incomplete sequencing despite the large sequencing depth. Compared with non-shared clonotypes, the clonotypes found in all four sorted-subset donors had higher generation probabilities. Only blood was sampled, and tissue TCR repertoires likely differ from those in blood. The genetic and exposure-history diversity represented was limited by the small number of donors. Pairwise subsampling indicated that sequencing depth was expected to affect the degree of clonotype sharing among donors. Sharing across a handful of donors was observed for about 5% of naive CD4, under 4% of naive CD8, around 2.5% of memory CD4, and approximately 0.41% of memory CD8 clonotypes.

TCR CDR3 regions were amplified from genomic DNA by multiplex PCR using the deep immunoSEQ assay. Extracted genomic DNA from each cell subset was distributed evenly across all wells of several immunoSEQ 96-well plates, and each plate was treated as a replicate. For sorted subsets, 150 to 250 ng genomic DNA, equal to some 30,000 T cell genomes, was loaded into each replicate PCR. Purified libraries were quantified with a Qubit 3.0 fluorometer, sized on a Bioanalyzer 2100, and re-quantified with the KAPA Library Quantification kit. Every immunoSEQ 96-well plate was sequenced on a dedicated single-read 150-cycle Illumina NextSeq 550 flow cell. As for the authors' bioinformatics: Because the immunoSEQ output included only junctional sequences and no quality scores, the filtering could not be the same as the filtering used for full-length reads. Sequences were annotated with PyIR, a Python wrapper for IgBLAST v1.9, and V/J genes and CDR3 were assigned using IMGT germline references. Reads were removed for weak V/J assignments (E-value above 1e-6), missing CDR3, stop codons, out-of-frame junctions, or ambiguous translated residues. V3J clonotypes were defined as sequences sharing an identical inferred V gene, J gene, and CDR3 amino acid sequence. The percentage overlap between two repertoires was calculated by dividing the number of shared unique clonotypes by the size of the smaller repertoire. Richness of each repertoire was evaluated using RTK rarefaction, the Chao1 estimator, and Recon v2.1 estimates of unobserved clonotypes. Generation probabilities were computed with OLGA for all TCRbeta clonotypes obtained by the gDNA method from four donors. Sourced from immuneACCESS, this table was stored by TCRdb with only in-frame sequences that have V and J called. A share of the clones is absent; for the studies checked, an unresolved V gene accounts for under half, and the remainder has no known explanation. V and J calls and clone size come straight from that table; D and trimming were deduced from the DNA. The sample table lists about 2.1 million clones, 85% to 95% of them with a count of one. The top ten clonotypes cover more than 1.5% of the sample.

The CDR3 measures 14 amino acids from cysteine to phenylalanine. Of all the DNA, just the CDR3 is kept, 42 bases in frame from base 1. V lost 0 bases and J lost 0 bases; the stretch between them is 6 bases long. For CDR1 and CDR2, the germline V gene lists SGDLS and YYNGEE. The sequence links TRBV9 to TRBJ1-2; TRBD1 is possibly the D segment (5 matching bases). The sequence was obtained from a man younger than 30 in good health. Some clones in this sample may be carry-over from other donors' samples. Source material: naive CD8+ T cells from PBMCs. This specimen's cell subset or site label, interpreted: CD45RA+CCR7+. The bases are TGTGCCAGCAGCGTAGGGGGGACTAACTATGGCTACACCTTC. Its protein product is CASSVGGTNYGYTF.